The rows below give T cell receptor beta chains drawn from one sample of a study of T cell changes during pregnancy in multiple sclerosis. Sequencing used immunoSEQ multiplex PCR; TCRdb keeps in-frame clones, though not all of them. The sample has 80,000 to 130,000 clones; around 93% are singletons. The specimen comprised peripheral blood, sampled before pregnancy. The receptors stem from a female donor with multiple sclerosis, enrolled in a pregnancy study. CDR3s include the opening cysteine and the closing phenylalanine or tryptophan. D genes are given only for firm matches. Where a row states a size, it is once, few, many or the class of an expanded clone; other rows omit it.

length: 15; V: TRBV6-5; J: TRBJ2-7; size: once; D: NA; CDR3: CASSYQPSILYEQYF; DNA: TGTGCCAGCAGTTACCAACCTTCTATATTGTACGAGCAGTACTTC
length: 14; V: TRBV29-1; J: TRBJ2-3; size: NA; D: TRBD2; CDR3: CSVDGAGGADTQYF; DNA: TGCAGCGTTGACGGAGCGGGAGGGGCAGATACGCAGTATTTT
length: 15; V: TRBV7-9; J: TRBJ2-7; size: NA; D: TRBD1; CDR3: CASSSGQGISYEQYF; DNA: TGTGCCAGCAGCTCTGGACAGGGGATCTCCTACGAGCAGTACTTC
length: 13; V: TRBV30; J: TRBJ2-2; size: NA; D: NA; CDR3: CAWSVLGPGELFF; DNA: TGTGCCTGGAGTGTATTGGGGCCCGGGGAGCTGTTTTTT
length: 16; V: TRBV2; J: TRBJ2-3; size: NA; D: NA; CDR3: CASSVSQVQGTDTQYF; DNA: TGTGCCAGCAGTGTCTCTCAGGTACAGGGCACAGATACGCAGTATTTT
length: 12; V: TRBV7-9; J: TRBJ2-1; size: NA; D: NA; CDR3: CASSLSFHEQFF; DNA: TGTGCCAGCAGCCTCTCCTTCCATGAGCAGTTCTTC
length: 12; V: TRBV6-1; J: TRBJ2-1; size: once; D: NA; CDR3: CASLKGLGEQFF; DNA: TGTGCCAGCCTAAAGGGACTTGGTGAGCAGTTCTTC
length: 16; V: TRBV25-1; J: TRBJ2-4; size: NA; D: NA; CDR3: CASSELGEGAKNIQYF; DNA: TGTGCCAGCAGTGAACTCGGGGAAGGGGCCAAAAACATTCAGTACTTC
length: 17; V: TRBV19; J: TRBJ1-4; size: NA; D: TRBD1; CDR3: CASSIGTGLLANEKLFF; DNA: TGTGCCAGTAGTATTGGGACAGGGCTGTTAGCTAATGAAAAACTGTTTTTT
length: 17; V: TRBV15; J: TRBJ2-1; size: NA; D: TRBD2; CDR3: CATSETQLAGLSNEQFF; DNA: TGTGCCACCAGCGAAACCCAGCTAGCGGGTCTATCCAATGAGCAGTTCTTC
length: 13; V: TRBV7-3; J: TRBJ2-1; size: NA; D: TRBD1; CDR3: CASSRDSDSEQFF; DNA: TGTGCCAGCAGCCGGGACAGCGACTCTGAGCAGTTCTTC
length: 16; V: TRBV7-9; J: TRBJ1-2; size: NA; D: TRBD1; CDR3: CASSHIAGTGGYGYTF; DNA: TGTGCCAGCAGTCACATTGCCGGGACAGGGGGCTATGGCTACACCTTC
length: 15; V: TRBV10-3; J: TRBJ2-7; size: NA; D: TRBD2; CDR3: CAISESQGGTYEQYF; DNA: TGTGCCATCAGTGAGAGCCAGGGAGGGACCTACGAGCAGTACTTC
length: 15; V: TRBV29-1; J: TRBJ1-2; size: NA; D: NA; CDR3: CSVEKDQGYNYGYTF; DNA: TGCAGCGTTGAAAAGGACCAGGGTTATAACTATGGCTACACCTTC
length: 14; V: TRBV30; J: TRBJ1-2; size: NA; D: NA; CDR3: CAWSVSGRAGGYTF; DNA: TGTGCCTGGAGTGTATCGGGCAGGGCCGGTGGCTACACCTTC
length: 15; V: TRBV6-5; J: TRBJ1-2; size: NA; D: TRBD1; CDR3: CASSYSGTGGYGYTF; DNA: TGTGCCAGCAGTTACTCCGGGACAGGGGGCTATGGCTACACCTTC
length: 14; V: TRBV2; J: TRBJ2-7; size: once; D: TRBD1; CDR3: CASSGQGAGYEQYF; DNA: TGTGCCAGCAGTGGGCAGGGGGCTGGCTACGAGCAGTACTTC
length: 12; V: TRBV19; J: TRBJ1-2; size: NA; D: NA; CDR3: CASTSDGQHPTF; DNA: TGTGCCAGTACCTCGGACGGACAGCACCCCACCTTC
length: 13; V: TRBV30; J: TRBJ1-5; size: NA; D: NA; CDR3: CAWSDNSNQPQHF; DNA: TGTGCCTGGAGTGATAATAGCAATCAGCCCCAGCATTTT
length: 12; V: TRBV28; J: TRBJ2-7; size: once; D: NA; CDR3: CASSFLTYEQYF; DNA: TGTGCCAGCAGTTTTCTTACCTACGAGCAGTACTTC
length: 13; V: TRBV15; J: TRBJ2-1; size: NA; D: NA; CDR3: CATSREHHNEQFF; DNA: TGTGCCACCAGCAGAGAACACCACAATGAGCAGTTCTTC
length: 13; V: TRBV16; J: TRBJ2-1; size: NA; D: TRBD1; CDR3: CASSRDSYNEQFF; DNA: TGTGCCAGCAGCCGGGACAGCTACAATGAGCAGTTCTTC
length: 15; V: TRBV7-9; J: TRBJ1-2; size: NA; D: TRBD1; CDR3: CASSRSGQGALGYTF; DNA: TGTGCCAGCAGCCGGAGCGGACAGGGGGCGCTTGGCTACACCTTC
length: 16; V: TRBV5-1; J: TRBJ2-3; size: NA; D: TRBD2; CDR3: CASSPRTSGRTDTQYF; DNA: TGCGCCAGCAGCCCACGGACTAGCGGGAGAACAGATACGCAGTATTTT
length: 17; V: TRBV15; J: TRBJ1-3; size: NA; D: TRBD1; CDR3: CATSRGQPGQGANTIYF; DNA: TGTGCCACCAGCAGAGGTCAACCGGGACAGGGGGCTAACACCATATATTTT
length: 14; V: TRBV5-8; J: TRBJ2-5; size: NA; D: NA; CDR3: CASSLKRPQETQYF; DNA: TGTGCCAGCAGCTTAAAGCGGCCCCAAGAGACCCAGTACTTC
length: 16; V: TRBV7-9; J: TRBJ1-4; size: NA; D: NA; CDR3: CASSLATGVAGMKLFF; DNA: TGTGCCAGCAGCTTAGCTACGGGGGTGGCAGGGATGAAACTGTTTTTT
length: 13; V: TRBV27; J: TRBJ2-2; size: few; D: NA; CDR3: CASTDRGTGELFF; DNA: TGTGCCAGCACCGATAGGGGTACCGGGGAGCTGTTTTTT
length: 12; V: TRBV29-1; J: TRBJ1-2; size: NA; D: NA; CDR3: CSVDVGPYGYTF; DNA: TGCAGCGTTGATGTGGGGCCCTATGGCTACACCTTC
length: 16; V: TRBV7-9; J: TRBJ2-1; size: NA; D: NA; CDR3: CASSSGAGQSYNEQFF; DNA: TGTGCCAGCAGCTCGGGGGCGGGACAGTCCTACAATGAGCAGTTCTTC
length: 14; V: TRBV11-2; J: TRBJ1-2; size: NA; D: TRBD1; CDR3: CASSLGNRGYGYTF; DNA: TGTGCCAGCAGCTTAGGAAACAGGGGCTATGGCTACACCTTC
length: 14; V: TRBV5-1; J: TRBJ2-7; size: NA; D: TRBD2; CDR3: CASSLTSGNYEQYF; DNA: TGCGCCAGCAGCTTGACTAGCGGGAACTACGAGCAGTACTTC
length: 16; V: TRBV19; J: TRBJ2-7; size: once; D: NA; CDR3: CASSITEGVPTYEQYF; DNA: TGTGCCAGTAGTATAACCGAGGGAGTCCCGACATACGAGCAGTACTTC
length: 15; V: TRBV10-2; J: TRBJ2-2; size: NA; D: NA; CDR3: CASSVTEASTGELFF; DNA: TGCGCCAGCAGTGTGACAGAAGCCTCCACCGGGGAGCTGTTTTTT
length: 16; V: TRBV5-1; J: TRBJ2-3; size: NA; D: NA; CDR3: CASSLADIKLTDTQYF; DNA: TGCGCCAGCAGCTTGGCCGACATCAAACTCACAGATACGCAGTATTTT
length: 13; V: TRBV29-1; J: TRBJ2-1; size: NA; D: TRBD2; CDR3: CSVETSGNNEQFF; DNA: TGCAGCGTTGAGACTAGCGGAAACAATGAGCAGTTCTTC
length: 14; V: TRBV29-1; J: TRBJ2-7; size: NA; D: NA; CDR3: CSVILGDKAYEQYF; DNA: TGCAGCGTTATCCTGGGGGACAAAGCCTACGAGCAGTACTTC
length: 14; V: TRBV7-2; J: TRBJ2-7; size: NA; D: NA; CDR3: CASSSLEQGNEQYF; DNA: TGTGCCAGCAGCTCCCTGGAACAGGGCAACGAGCAGTACTTC
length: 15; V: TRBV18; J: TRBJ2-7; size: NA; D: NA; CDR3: CASSPRGRSSYEQYF; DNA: TGTGCCAGCTCACCCAGGGGTCGGTCCTCCTACGAGCAGTACTTC
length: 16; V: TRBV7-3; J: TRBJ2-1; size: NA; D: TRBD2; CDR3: CASSFDLAGGRNEQFF; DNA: TGTGCCAGCAGCTTTGATTTAGCGGGAGGGCGGAATGAGCAGTTCTTC
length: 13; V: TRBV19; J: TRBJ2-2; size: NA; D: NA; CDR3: CASSDRLAGELFF; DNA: TGTGCCAGTAGTGACCGACTAGCCGGGGAGCTGTTTTTT
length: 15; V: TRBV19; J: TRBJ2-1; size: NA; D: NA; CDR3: CASSTLANAYNEQFF; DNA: TGTGCCAGTAGTACGCTAGCGAACGCCTACAATGAGCAGTTCTTC
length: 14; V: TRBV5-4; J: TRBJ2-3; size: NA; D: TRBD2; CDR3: CASSLTSGPDTQYF; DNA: TGTGCCAGCAGCCTGACTAGCGGCCCAGATACGCAGTATTTT
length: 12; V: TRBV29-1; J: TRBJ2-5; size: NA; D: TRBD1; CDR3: CSVGTGVSGQYF; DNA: TGCAGCGTGGGGACAGGGGTAAGCGGGCAGTACTTC
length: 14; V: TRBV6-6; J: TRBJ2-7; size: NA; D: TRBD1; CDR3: CASSPGQATGEQYF; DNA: TGTGCCAGCAGTCCCGGACAGGCCACAGGCGAGCAGTACTTC
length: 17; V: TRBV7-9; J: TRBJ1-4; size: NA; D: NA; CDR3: CASSLGDTLATNEKLFF; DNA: TGTGCCAGCAGCTTAGGGGACACTCTAGCAACTAATGAAAAACTGTTTTTT
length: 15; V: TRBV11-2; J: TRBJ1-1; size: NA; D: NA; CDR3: CASSLVRAGVAEAFF; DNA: TGTGCCAGCAGCTTAGTGAGGGCGGGGGTAGCTGAAGCTTTCTTT
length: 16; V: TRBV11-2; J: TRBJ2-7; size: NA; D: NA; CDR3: CASSLGWGPSPYEQYF; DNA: TGTGCCAGCAGCTTAGGGTGGGGGCCTAGTCCCTACGAGCAGTACTTC
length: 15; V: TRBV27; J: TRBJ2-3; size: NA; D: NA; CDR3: CASSLLGSPAGTQYF; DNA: TGTGCCAGCAGTTTATTGGGCTCCCCCGCTGGGACGCAGTATTTT
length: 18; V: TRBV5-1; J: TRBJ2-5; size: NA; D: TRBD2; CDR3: CASSLAPSGSGSQETQYF; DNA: TGCGCCAGCAGCTTGGCCCCTAGCGGGAGTGGAAGCCAAGAGACCCAGTACTTC
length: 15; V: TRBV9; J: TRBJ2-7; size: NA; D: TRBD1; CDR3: CASSVSWTGDYEQYF; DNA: TGTGCCAGCAGCGTTTCCTGGACAGGAGACTACGAGCAGTACTTC
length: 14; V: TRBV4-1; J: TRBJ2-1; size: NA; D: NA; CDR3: CASSQVVSYNEQFF; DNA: TGCGCCAGCAGCCAAGTTGTATCCTACAATGAGCAGTTCTTC